These 4 T cell receptor beta chains were all obtained from the same sample, sequenced in a study of cytomegalovirus exposure and HLA in healthy donors. Primers included in the PCR were 60 Vbeta and 13 Jbeta primers. Clones were read by immunoSEQ multiplex PCR, and TCRdb kept only the in-frame ones, dropping some. The repertoire holds about 140,000 clones, roughly three quarters seen once, with more than 3% in the top ten. Sequenced sample: PBMCs. All receptors come from a female donor in good health and CMV-seronegative.

The table lists this clone with a count of one. V gene TRBV9 combines with J gene TRBJ2-1, with a tentative D call TRBD1 (6 bases). The CDR3 totals 16 residues. Deletions cut 4 bases from V and 2 bases from J, with 16 bases between. Germline V lookup: CDR1 SGDLS, CDR2 YYNGEE. CDR3 sequence: CASSPLWGPPYNEQFF. DNA of the CDR3: TGTGCCAGCAGCCCCCTCTGGGGGCCCCCCTACAATGAGCAGTTCTTC.

The chain recombines TRBV27 with TRBJ1-4; D remains unclear. Deletions cut 4 bases from V and 4 bases from J, with 10 bases between. CDR3 length: 14 amino acids. Germline lookup yields CDR1 MNHEY and CDR2 SMNVEV (reference sequence). CDR3 coding DNA: TGTGCCAGCAGTTCCCGACGGGGTAATGAAAAACTGTTTTTT. It specifies CASSSRRGNEKLFF.

This chain joins TRBV4-1 and TRBJ1-2; TRBD1 aligns across 9 bases. The germline V gene has CDR1 MGHRA and CDR2 YSYEKL. The CDR3 covers 16 residues. After removal of 4 bases from V and 3 bases from J, the junction contained 9 bases not matched to a gene. The chain's CDR3 is CASSPGDRVIDYGYTF. Here the CDR3 DNA reads TGCGCCAGCAGCCCAGGGGACAGGGTTATCGACTATGGCTACACCTTC.

The V gene is TRBV27, the J gene TRBJ2-7, with D uncertain. The CDR3 is made up of 14 amino acids. V lost 5 bases, J lost 6 bases, and 17 bases lay in between. Germline CDR1 reads MNHEY; CDR2 reads SMNVEV (reference sequence). The CDR3 sequence: CASSGRPLTGEQYF. The CDR3 nucleotides are TGTGCCAGCAGTGGCCGGCCCTTGACGGGCGAGCAGTACTTC.